This TCR beta chain appears in the sequencing data of a study of T cell responses to AZD1222 COVID-19 vaccine. The CDR3 contains 15 residues. V gave up 5 bases and J gave up 2 bases, with 13 bases separating them. Per germline, CDR1 SGHVS and CDR2 FQNEAQ. The assay was immunoSEQ multiplex PCR, and TCRdb's table has in-frame clones only and misses some. The profile shows under 250,000 clones, just over 90% of them singletons. As for this clone: No antigen is known for it.

The study, taken as a whole, reports: Most donors were white British, females outnumbered males, and clonal diversity was possibly underestimated. Spike-specific TCR breadth rose after two AZD1222 doses, and depth rose as well. Baseline antibody screening turned up just six seropositive AZD1222 recipients.

This receptor was taken from an adult in good health. The chain links TRBV7-8 to TRBJ2-1, with unresolved D. The input for sequencing was peripheral blood, taken on day 0 of MenACWY control vaccination. The CDR3 here is CASSRSASPYNEQFF. CDR3 sequence (DNA): TGTGCCAGCAGCCGTTCGGCGTCCCCCTACAATGAGCAGTTCTTC.